The 32 T cell receptor beta chains presented below share a single source sample, sequenced in a study of regulatory T cells in long-lasting Graves disease. Investigators prepared the TCR beta libraries by applying iRepertoire HTBI primers and Arm-PCR of CDR3 regions. Using its own MiXCR run on the multiplex PCR reads, TCRdb lists one record per CDR3 protein. The sample has around 250,000 distinct CDR3 sequences; 18% are singletons. The time point was: newly diagnosed GD, antithyroid drugs for less than 3 months. PBMC-derived RNA was used for the TCR library. A further study also used this sample, focusing on T cells in Graves' hyperthyroidism and ophthalmopathy.

Specimen: peripheral blood mononuclear cells (PBMCs), collected at new diagnosis, from a patient treated with antithyroid drugs. The receptor source for this set is a woman aged 25 to 45 with Graves disease.

This clonotype was seen at least ten times. The chain employs TRBV6-1 and TRBJ1-1; D unclear. The CDR3 sequence is 14 residues long. V was pared by 6 bases and J by 1 base, with 12 bases between. Germline V gene data show CDR1 as MNHNS and CDR2 as SASEGT. The DNA for the CDR3 is TGTGCCAGCAGATCTCCAACAGCGAACACTGAAGCTTTCTTT. Translation: CASRSPTANTEAFF.

At least ten counts were recorded for this clonotype. The chain links TRBV19 to TRBJ2-1; D is undetermined. V was shortened by 3 bases and J by 2 bases, with 11 bases between the two germline ends. The germline V gene has CDR1 LNHDA and CDR2 SQIVND (reference sequence). The CDR3 is made up of 15 amino acids. The chain's CDR3 is CASSIQLPTYNEQFF. Here the CDR3 DNA reads TGTGCCAGTAGTATTCAGCTACCTACCTACAATGAGCAGTTCTTC.

This clonotype was seen many times. V is TRBV6-1 and J is TRBJ1-6; maybe TRBD1 (6 bases). The germline gives CDR1 MNHNS, CDR2 SASEGT. The CDR3 totals 15 residues. Trimming pared 4 bases from V and 8 bases from J, leaving 15 bases between. DNA of the CDR3: TGTGCCAGCAGTGCCAACAGGGAGGGGCATTCACCCCTCCACTTT. This encodes CASSANREGHSPLHF.

Ten or more counts support this clonotype. The chain combines TRBV4-1 with TRBJ2-7; D is uncertain. CDR1 MGHRA and CDR2 YSYEKL come from the germline V gene. The CDR3 is 12 residues long. Trimming removed 5 bases from V and 6 bases from J, with 11 bases in between. The chain's CDR3 is CASSVGSGEQYF. The DNA of the CDR3 is TGCGCCAGCAGCGTCGGGTCTGGCGAGCAGTACTTC.

Comments on this clonotype: With a far larger clone one base away, a read error is the likely cause. V and J are TRBV20-1 and TRBJ2-1; 10 positions agree with TRBD1. The length of the CDR3 is 14 residues. From germline, CDR1 is DFQATT and CDR2 SNEGSKA (reference sequence). Unmatched junction bases numbered 7, after V lost 1 base and J lost 10 bases. The CDR3 region has the DNA TGCAGTGCTAGAGGGGACAGGGGCTCCTACGAGCAGTTCTTC. It yields the protein CSARGDRGSYEQFF.

The chain links TRBV5-5 to TRBJ1-4; 9 nucleotides match TRBD1. CDR3 length: 15 residues. Germline CDR1 reads SGHKS; CDR2 reads YYEKEE (reference sequence). Losses at the gene ends were 0 bases for V and 7 bases for J; bases not matched to a gene: 4. The CDR3 is CASSLGGTGREKLFF. In DNA, the CDR3 is TGTGCCAGCAGCTTGGGGGGGACAGGGCGTGAAAAACTGTTTTTT.

Turning to this clonotype: At one boundary the junction diverges from the germline segment, which might be a read error. The chain combines TRBV7-2 with TRBJ2-1, with 7 bases that match TRBD1. Germline-derived CDR1 and CDR2 are SGHTA and FQGNSA. The CDR3 is 15 amino acids. The DNA of the CDR3 is TGTGCCAGCAGCCCCGACAGGGTCGACTACAATGAGCAGTTTTTC. This translates into CASSPDRVDYNEQFF.

In its sample, this clonotype is medium-sized (0.01 to 0.1%). V is TRBV7-9 and J is TRBJ2-6; D is unclear. This CDR3 has 15 residues. The V and J ends lost 7 bases and 0 bases respectively, with 10 bases between them. The germline gives CDR1 SEHNR, CDR2 FQNEAQ (reference sequence). The CDR3 nucleotides read TGTGCCAGCACCCTACAGAGCTCTGGGGCCAACGTCCTGACTTTC. This sequence encodes CASTLQSSGANVLTF.

The V call is TRBV4-1, the J call TRBJ2-2, with a possible D match to TRBD2 (5 bases). The CDR3 totals 15 residues. CDR1 is MGHRA and CDR2 is YSYEKL in the germline V gene. V lost 6 bases and J lost 1, with 12 bases in between. CDR3 DNA: TGCGCCAGCAGTGCCCCGGGAAAGAACACCGGGGAGCTGTTTTTT. Amino acid sequence: CASSAPGKNTGELFF.

In this sample, this clonotype turned up many times. The V call is TRBV12-3 or TRBV12-4, the J call TRBJ2-7; tentative D call: TRBD2 (6 bases). The CDR3 consists of 14 residues. Trimming removed 6 bases at V and 3 bases at J, with 15 bases between. In nucleotides, the CDR3 is TGTGCCAGCAGCCCCGCCTGGGGGGTCTACGAGCAGTACTTC. Protein: CASSPAWGVYEQYF.

This clonotype came up many times. This chain joins TRBV7-2 and TRBJ2-7; D unresolved. V dropped 5 bases and J dropped 2 bases, with 22 bases sitting between them. From germline, CDR1 is SGHTA and CDR2 FQGNSA. The CDR3 runs to 17 residues. CDR3 nucleotides: TGTGCCAGCAGCGCGCGTCCGGGCCCCTCTGTCCCCTACGAGCAGTACTTC. It codes for CASSARPGPSVPYEQYF.

This clonotype has at least ten counts. V usage is TRBV14 and J usage is TRBJ2-1; D is uncertain. The germline CDR1 and CDR2 sequences are SGHDN and FVKESK. The CDR3 is 15 amino acids. V was cut by 0 bases and J by 9 bases, with 15 bases left in between. The CDR3 is CASSQDIIVSGEQFF. DNA for the CDR3: TGTGCCAGCAGCCAAGATATTATCGTGTCGGGTGAGCAGTTCTTC. The full variable domain, rest sourced from reference TRBV14 and TRBJ2-1, is EAGVTQFPSHSVIEKGQTVTLRCDPISGHDNLYWYRRVMGKEIKFLLHFVKESKQDESGMPNNRFLAERTGGTYSTLKVQPAELEDSGVYFCASSQDIIVSGEQFFGPGTRLTVL.

This clonotype occurred many times. V gene TRBV7-8 combines with J gene TRBJ2-7; 7 positions agree with TRBD2. The CDR3 has 14 amino acids. Trimming took 5 bases from V and 7 from J; bases not matched to a gene: 11. The germline V gene encodes CDR1 SGHVS and CDR2 FQNEAQ. CDR3: CASSRESGVIEQYF. CDR3 in DNA: TGTGCCAGCAGCCGTGAGAGCGGGGTTATTGAGCAGTACTTC.

CDR3 region: CASWGLNTEAFF. Written as DNA, the CDR3 is TGTGCCTCATGGGGGTTGAACACTGAAGCTTTCTTT. The chain joins TRBV19 to TRBJ1-1; the D gene is possibly TRBD1 (5 bases). Germline CDR1 is LNHDA and CDR2 is SQIVND (reference sequence). The CDR3 has 12 amino acids. V lost 11 bases and J 0 bases, leaving 10 bases between the germline ends.

At least ten counts were recorded for this clonotype. This rearrangement joins TRBV4-1 to TRBJ1-4; weak D call: TRBD1 (5 bases). From germline, CDR1 is MGHRA and CDR2 YSYEKL. V lost 0 bases and J lost 10, with 24 bases in between. This CDR3 has 18 residues. In DNA form, the CDR3 reads TGCGCCAGCAGCCAAGACGGGGCAAGGACGGTGATGAGGGGAAAACTGTTTTTT. Protein: CASSQDGARTVMRGKLFF.

This clonotype has more than one count but fewer than ten. This rearrangement joins TRBV5-4 to TRBJ2-1; 14 positions agree with TRBD2. Germline CDR1 reads SGHNT; CDR2 reads YYREEE (reference sequence). The CDR3 is 16 amino acids. The V segment lost 5 bases and the J segment 7 bases; nucleotides outside the gene matches: 8. The CDR3 region is CASSSFGTSGGNEQFF. The CDR3 DNA is TGTGCCAGCAGTTCTTTTGGGACTAGCGGGGGAAATGAGCAGTTCTTC.

Notes on this clonotype: This sequence is one base from a far larger clone and is likely a read error. A read error is likely, as this CDR3 ends without the conserved phenylalanine or tryptophan. V usage is TRBV6-2 or TRBV6-3 and J usage is TRBJ2-3, with D tentatively TRBD2 (6 bases). Germline assignment: CDR1 MNHEY and CDR2 SVGEGT. CDR3 length equals 13 residues. Trimming stripped 8 bases from V and 4 bases from J, with 13 bases between. CDR3 sequence: CASSDGGADTQYL. The CDR3 nucleotides read TGTGCCAGCTCCGACGGAGGGGCAGATACGCAGTATCTT.

Many counts were recorded for this clonotype. This chain uses TRBV2 with TRBJ2-3; 7 bases map to TRBD2. The V gene's germline CDR1 is SNHLY and CDR2 FYNNEI. Trimming removed 4 bases from V and 0 bases from J; junction bases left unmatched: 1. The CDR3 is 14 residues long. Here the CDR3 DNA reads TGTGCCAGCAGTGGACTAGCTAGCACAGATACGCAGTATTTT. It codes for CASSGLASTDTQYF. The full variable domain, its missing parts supplied by reference TRBV2 and TRBJ2-3, is EPEVTQTPSHQVTQMGQEVILRCVPISNHLYFYWYRQILGQKVEFLVSFYNNEISEKSEIFDDQFSVERPDGSNFTLKIRSTKLEDSAMYFCASSGLASTDTQYFGPGTRLTVL.

The J gene is TRBJ1-1, the V gene TRBV18; D gene ambiguous. CDR1 and CDR2 from the germline V gene are KGHSH and LQKENI. The CDR3 consists of 13 residues. V lost 5 bases, J lost 3 bases, and 10 bases lay in between. CDR3 protein: CASSRGQDTEAFF. The DNA for the CDR3 is TGTGCCAGCTCAAGAGGGCAGGACACTGAAGCTTTCTTT.

The sample holds many counts of this clonotype. V is TRBV15 and J is TRBJ2-7; D perhaps matches TRBD2 (5 bases). Germline values: CDR1 LNHNV, CDR2 YYDKDF (reference sequence). The ends were cut back, 5 bases at V and 0 bases at J, with 11 bases in the middle. This CDR3 has 14 residues. DNA of the CDR3: TGTGCCACCAGCCCACGCGGGTCCTCCTACGAGCAGTACTTC. Translation: CATSPRGSSYEQYF.

This clonotype was observed a single time. A much larger clone lies one base from this, so it may be a read error. The rearrangement links TRBV7-9 to TRBJ1-4; D is ambiguous. Germline loops: CDR1 SEHNR, CDR2 FQNEAQ (reference sequence). Trimming pared 3 bases from V and 4 bases from J, leaving 9 bases between. The CDR3 runs 14 residues. The CDR3 DNA reads TGTGCCAGCAGCTTTGCAGGATTTAATGAAAAACTGTTTTTT. The encoded protein is CASSFAGFNEKLFF. The whole variable domain, remainder taken from reference TRBV7-9 and TRBJ1-4, is DTGVSQNPRHKITKRGQNVTFRCDPISEHNRLYWYRQTLGQGPEFLTYFQNEAQLEKSRLLSDRFSAERPKGSFSTLEIQRTEQGDSAMYLCASSFAGFNEKLFFGSGTQLSVL.

The V gene is TRBV4-2, the J gene TRBJ1-1, with D possibly matching TRBD1 (5 bases). Trimming cost V 1 base and J 0 bases, with 12 bases left between them. The CDR3 has 16 amino acids. The germline gives CDR1 LGHNA, CDR2 YNFKEQ. The CDR3 spells CASSQGTGPVNTEAFF. CDR3 DNA sequence: TGTGCCAGCAGCCAAGGAACGGGACCGGTGAACACTGAAGCTTTCTTT.

This clonotype appeared many times. The V gene is TRBV6-1, the J gene TRBJ2-5, with D hard to call. This CDR3 contains 15 residues. Trimming shortened V by 5 bases and J by 2 bases, and 15 bases separated the two germline ends. Germline values: CDR1 MNHNS, CDR2 SASEGT. The CDR3 DNA is TGTGCCAGCAGTCCATTTCCGAGTGTACAAGAGACCCAGTACTTC. This translates into CASSPFPSVQETQYF.

In the case of this clonotype: Being one base from a much bigger clone, this may be a read error. The chain is built from TRBV5-1 and TRBJ2-6, with no clear D. Trimming took 0 bases from V and 0 from J, leaving 4 bases between them. There are 15 residues in the CDR3. CDR1 is SGHRS, CDR2 YFSETQ, per germline. In nucleotides, the CDR3 is TGCGCCAGCAGCTTGGCCCTCTCTGGGGCCAACGTCCTGACTTTC. It translates to CASSLALSGANVLTF.

This clonotype was seen many times. The V gene is TRBV12-3 or TRBV12-4, the J gene TRBJ1-2; D is unresolved. There are 21 residues in the CDR3. V lost 3 bases and J 1 base, leaving 30 bases between the germline ends. The CDR3: CASSFIPWGGEARSNNYGYTF. As DNA, the CDR3 is TGTGCCAGCAGTTTTATTCCCTGGGGTGGCGAGGCGCGGTCCAATAACTATGGCTACACCTTC.

This clonotype occurred a few times. This may be a read error: a much more frequent sequence differs by one nucleotide. Because it lacks the conserved phenylalanine or tryptophan at the end, this CDR3 is likely a read error. The CDR3 DNA reads as TGTGCCAGCAGTCGCGTGTCAGGGGGTTGGGGTCAGCCCCAGCATCTT. Residues: CASSRVSGGWGQPQHL. This sequence joins TRBV6-1 and TRBJ1-5; 7 bases match TRBD1. CDR3 length: 16 amino acids. V gave up 5 bases and J gave up 6 bases; unmatched junction bases: 13. Germline CDR1 MNHNS, CDR2 SASEGT.

This clonotype was observed at least ten times. V gene TRBV10-3 combines with J gene TRBJ2-3; TRBD2 matches at 10 bases. J gave up 1 base and V 3 bases, and 4 bases lay outside the gene matches. Germline CDR1 is ENHRY and CDR2 is SYGVKD. This CDR3 has 16 residues. The CDR3 sequence: CAISDPLAGGTDTQYF. The DNA of the CDR3 is TGTGCCATCAGTGACCCGCTAGCGGGAGGCACAGATACGCAGTATTTT.

This clonotype came up many times. The rearrangement joins TRBV7-9 to TRBJ1-1, with D possibly being TRBD1 (6 bases). Trimming took off 5 bases at V and 7 bases at J, with 14 bases between the two ends. Germline assignment: CDR1 SEHNR and CDR2 FQNEAQ (reference sequence). This CDR3 is 13 amino acids long. The CDR3 loop is CASSARQDGEAFF. For the CDR3, the DNA is TGTGCCAGCAGCGCTCGACAGGATGGTGAAGCTTTCTTT.

This clonotype was found many times. The chain combines TRBV5-1 with TRBJ2-7; TRBD1 aligns across 8 bases. The CDR3 runs 14 residues. Germline V gene lookup returns CDR1 SGHRS and CDR2 YFSETQ. Germline trimming cut 1 base from V and 3 bases from J; bases unmatched to any gene: 3. CDR3 DNA sequence: TGCGCCAGCAGCTTGACGACAGGGGTCTACGAGCAGTACTTC. Its protein is CASSLTTGVYEQYF.

This clonotype was seen at least ten times. The rearrangement links TRBV6-1 to TRBJ1-5; 10 bases match TRBD1. With V trimmed by 5 bases and J by 3 bases, 7 bases remained unmatched. Germline V gives CDR1 MNHNS, CDR2 SASEGT. CDR3 length equals 16 residues. CDR3 protein: CASSTRDRGYNQPQHF. The CDR3 nucleotides read TGTGCCAGCAGTACCCGGGACAGGGGTTACAATCAGCCCCAGCATTTT.

Ten or more counts support this clonotype. This chain joins TRBV6-1 and TRBJ2-7, with D perhaps assigned TRBD1 or TRBD2 (5 bases each). The germline V and J ends were trimmed by 4 bases and 2 bases, with 24 bases remaining between them. The CDR3 length is 18 residues. The germline V gene has CDR1 MNHNS and CDR2 SASEGT. CDR3 protein: CASSGLISTRDGTYEQYF. CDR3 in DNA: TGTGCCAGCAGTGGCCTCATCTCCACCCGGGACGGCACCTACGAGCAGTACTTC.

This clonotype was detected many times. The chain joins TRBV5-5 to TRBJ2-1, with D possibly being TRBD1 (6 bases). The CDR3 loop spans 14 amino acids. CDR1 is SGHKS and CDR2 is YYEKEE in the germline V gene (reference sequence). V lost 4 bases and J lost 4, with 12 bases in between. In DNA form, the CDR3 reads TGTGCCAGCAGCGTCCGGGACACTTACAATGAGCAGTTCTTC. Translation: CASSVRDTYNEQFF. The full variable domain, in which reference TRBV5-5 and TRBJ2-1 provide the parts outside the CDR3, is DAGVTQSPTHLIKTRGQQVTLRCSPISGHKSVSWYQQVLGQGPQFIFQYYEKEERGRGNFPDRFSARQFPNYSSELNVNALLLGDSALYLCASSVRDTYNEQFFGPGTRLTVL.